The sequence of this TCR beta chain was determined in a study of CD8 T cells in ankylosing spondylitis (dated by TCRdb to 2017 to 2019). About the study as a whole: The study set out to find disease-linked TCR variants by profiling T cell receptor beta repertoires in ankylosing spondylitis patients and healthy donors. Samples of peripheral blood were taken, and for ankylosing spondylitis patients, synovial fluid was collected as well. The full study cohort was made up of 25 ankylosing spondylitis patients and 108 healthy donors.

This clonotype was seen at least ten times. Its antigen remains unidentified. One base away there is no much larger clone; base qualities are not given. Sequencing was carried out with an Illumina HiSeq 2500. Quantitative 5'-RACE with molecular barcodes was used to prepare TCR beta libraries. The authors' analysis ran thus. A new computational method based on a probabilistic model of VDJ rearrangement was used to identify disease-linked TCR variants. Starting from the raw public reads, TCRdb applied fastp trimming at Q25, assembled clones with MiXCR and retained in-frame beta chains. Entries are consolidated by CDR3 protein sequence, retaining the most common genes and DNA. TCRdb's processing, not the study's, gives the V and J calls here. The sample contains approximately 250,000 distinct CDR3 sequences, roughly a quarter of them found a single time. More than 0.6% of the sample is in the top ten clones.

Overall results and qualifications from the work: Some of the motif variants had been reported before in the synovial fluid and blood of reactive arthritis patients, a finding that suggests common disease-initiation mechanisms. A TCR beta motif made up of several highly homologous amino acid variants appeared to be characteristic of blood from ankylosing spondylitis patients. The disease-linked clones were reported to be significantly enriched in matched synovial fluid samples from ankylosing spondylitis patients. A CD8+ phenotype was shown by the disease-linked clones, which were found at relatively low frequencies in peripheral blood.

Inclusive of the bounding cysteine and phenylalanine, the CDR3 is 13 residues long. Only CDR3 DNA is held: 39 bases, read in frame from base 1. The germline ends are 12 bases apart after V is trimmed by 6 bases and J by 2 bases. The germline V gene (reference sequence) gives CDR1 as DFQATT and CDR2 as SNEGSKA. The V and J genes are TRBV20-1 and TRBJ2-3; 5 matching bases give a weak D call of TRBD2. This sequence originates from a male donor with ankylosing spondylitis or in good health (not recorded which). Sequencing was carried out using blood, either unsorted or a sorted T cell fraction (not recorded which). CDR3 region: CSAEEAITDTQYF. The sequenced DNA: TGCAGTGCGGAGGAGGCGATCACAGATACGCAGTATTTT.